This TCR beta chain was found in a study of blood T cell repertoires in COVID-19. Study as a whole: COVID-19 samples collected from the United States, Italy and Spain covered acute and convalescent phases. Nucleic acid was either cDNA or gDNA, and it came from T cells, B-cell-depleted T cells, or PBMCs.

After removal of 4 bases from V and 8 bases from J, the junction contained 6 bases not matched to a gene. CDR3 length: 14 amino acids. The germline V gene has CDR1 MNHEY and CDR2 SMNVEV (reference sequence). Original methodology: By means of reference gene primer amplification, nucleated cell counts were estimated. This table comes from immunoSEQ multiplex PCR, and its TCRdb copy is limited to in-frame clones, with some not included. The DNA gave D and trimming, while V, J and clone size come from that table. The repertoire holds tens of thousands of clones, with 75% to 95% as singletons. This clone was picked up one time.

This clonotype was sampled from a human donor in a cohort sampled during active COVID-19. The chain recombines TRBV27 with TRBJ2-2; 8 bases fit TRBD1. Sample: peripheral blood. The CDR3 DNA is TGTGCCAGCAGTTGGCAGGGGGCAGGTGGGGAGCTGTTTTTT. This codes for CASSWQGAGGELFF.